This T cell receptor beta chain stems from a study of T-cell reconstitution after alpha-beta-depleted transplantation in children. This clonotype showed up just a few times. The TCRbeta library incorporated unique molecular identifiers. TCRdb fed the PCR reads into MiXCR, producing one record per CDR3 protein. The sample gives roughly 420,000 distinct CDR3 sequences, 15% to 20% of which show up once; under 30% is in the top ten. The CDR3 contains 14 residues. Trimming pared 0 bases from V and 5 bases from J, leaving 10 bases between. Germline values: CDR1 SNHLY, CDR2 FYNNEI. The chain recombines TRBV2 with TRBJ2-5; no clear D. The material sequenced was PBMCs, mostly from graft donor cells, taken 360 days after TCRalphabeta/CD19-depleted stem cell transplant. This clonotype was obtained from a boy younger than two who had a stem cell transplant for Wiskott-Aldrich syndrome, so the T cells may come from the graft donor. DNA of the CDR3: TGTGCCAGCAGTGAAGCGCTTCTTTGGGAGACCCAGTACTTC. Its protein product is CASSEALLWETQYF.